The 26 T cell receptor beta chains below all came from one sample that was sequenced in a study of OX40 agonist ivuxolimab in advanced cancers. Data came from immunoSEQ multiplex PCR; TCRdb stores just in-frame clones and leaves some out. The sample consists of 41,000 or so clones, about 90% of them appearing once. Here the sequenced sample was CD4+ or CD8+ T cells sorted from blood, taken in a trial of the OX40 agonist ivuxolimab. Receptor source: an adult with an advanced solid tumor such as melanoma, head and neck, liver or kidney cancer.

The V gene is TRBV19, the J gene TRBJ2-1, with D uncertain. The CDR3 covers 16 residues. CDR1 and CDR2 from the germline V gene are LNHDA and SQIVND (reference sequence). Trimming removed 5 bases at V and 5 bases at J, with 19 bases between. The CDR3 DNA reads TGTGCCAGTAGTCAACTTCACTCGTCGGGCGACAATGAGCAGTTCTTC. Amino acids: CASSQLHSSGDNEQFF.

Comment on this clone: The junction differs from germline at one of its ends, possibly a read error. The chain combines TRBV7-7 with TRBJ2-5; maybe TRBD2 (6 bases). Per the germline V gene, CDR1 is SSHAT and CDR2 is FNYEAQ (reference sequence). The CDR3 loop spans 15 amino acids. CDR3 residues: CASSQRLGTQETQYF. The CDR3 region has the DNA TGTGCTAGCAGCCAACGACTAGGGACTCAAGAGACCCAGTACTTC.

The chain joins TRBV28 to TRBJ1-2; tentatively, D is TRBD1 (6 bases). CDR3 length: 12 residues. V shed 7 bases and J shed 8 bases, with 14 bases lying between them. Germline CDR1 reads MDHEN; CDR2 reads SYDVKM. The CDR3 bases are TGTGCCAGCATCATACAGGGTGCGGGCTACACCTTC. This translates into CASIIQGAGYTF.

In its sample, this clone was seen a few times. The CDR3 here is CASSLAVRDGEAFF. The CDR3 DNA reads as TGTGCCAGCAGCTTAGCGGTACGGGACGGCGAAGCTTTCTTT. The gene calls are TRBV7-9 and TRBJ1-1; D perhaps matches TRBD1 (5 bases). CDR1 and CDR2 (germline): SEHNR, FQNEAQ (reference sequence). The CDR3 covers 14 residues. Trimming took 0 bases from V and 8 from J, leaving 13 bases between them.

This chain joins TRBV28 and TRBJ2-7, with D perhaps TRBD1 (5 bases). Trimming cost V 3 bases and J 3 bases, with 6 bases left between them. This CDR3 has 12 amino acids. CDR1 MDHEN and CDR2 SYDVKM come from the germline V gene. CDR3 sequence reads: CASSLGRYEQYF. The CDR3 bases are TGTGCCAGCAGTTTGGGGCGCTACGAGCAGTACTTC.

The CDR3 is CASSRPGQGDSPLHF. CDR3 sequence (DNA): TGTGCCAGCAGCCGACCGGGACAGGGCGATTCACCCCTCCACTTT. The rearrangement joins TRBV13 to TRBJ1-6; 9 bases align to TRBD1. CDR3 length: 15 residues. The junction had 7 bases not matched to a gene; V was cut back by 5 bases and J by 8 bases. Germline loops: CDR1 PRHDT, CDR2 FYEKMQ (reference sequence).

The chain recombines TRBV5-6 with TRBJ2-1, with TRBD2 matching over 13 bases. CDR1 is SGHDT and CDR2 is YYEEEE in the germline V gene. V was clipped by 0 bases and J by 7 bases; unmatched bases: 4. This CDR3 spans 16 amino acids. CDR3 sequence (DNA): TGTGCCAGCAGCTTGGAGGGACTAGCGGGAAGAAATGAGCAGTTCTTC. It encodes CASSLEGLAGRNEQFF.

The genes are TRBV11-3 and TRBJ2-7, with 8 bases that match TRBD2. The trim removed 2 bases at V and 2 bases at J, leaving 5 bases unmatched. Germline V lookup: CDR1 SGHNT, CDR2 YENEEA. CDR3 length equals 15 residues. In DNA form, the CDR3 reads TGTGCCAGCAGCTTACTCGGGGGGGGGACCTACGAGCAGTACTTC. This sequence encodes CASSLLGGGTYEQYF.

This clone was seen more than once but under ten times. This rearrangement joins TRBV23-1 to TRBJ1-2; D is perhaps TRBD1 (6 bases). TRBV23-1 is flagged as an ORF with uncertain function. V lost 3 bases and J lost 3, with 11 bases in between. This CDR3 comprises 14 residues. The CDR3 DNA sequence: TGCGCCAGCAGTCATCAACCAGGGGACTATGGCTACACCTTC. Its protein is CASSHQPGDYGYTF.

The genes are TRBV28 and TRBJ2-1, with 8 bases lining up with TRBD2. J gave up 4 bases and V 3 bases, and 5 bases lay outside the gene matches. There are 15 residues in the CDR3. Germline assignment: CDR1 MDHEN and CDR2 SYDVKM. As DNA, the CDR3 is TGTGCCAGCAGTTTGGATCTAGCGGGTTACAATGAGCAGTTCTTC. Its protein product is CASSLDLAGYNEQFF. Looking up the rest from reference TRBV28 and TRBJ2-1 gives the full variable domain: DVKVTQSSRYLVKRTGEKVFLECVQDMDHENMFWYRQDPGLGLRLIYFSYDVKMKEKGDIPEGYSVSREKKERFSLILESASTNQTSMYLCASSLDLAGYNEQFFGPGTRLTVL.

The chain employs TRBV30 and TRBJ1-2; tentatively, D is TRBD1 (6 bases). Germline assignment: CDR1 GTSNPN and CDR2 SVGIG (reference sequence). The CDR3 covers 13 residues. V shed 6 bases and J shed 4 bases, with 15 bases lying between them. CDR3 loop: CACSQGLVYGYTF. The CDR3 DNA follows: TGTGCCTGTTCACAGGGCTTAGTCTATGGCTACACCTTC.

V and J are TRBV5-4 and TRBJ1-3; no clear D. CDR3 size: 14 residues. Trimming pared 3 bases from V and 0 bases from J, leaving 7 bases between. The germline gives CDR1 SGHNT, CDR2 YYREEE (reference sequence). The DNA of the CDR3 is TGTGCCAGCAGCTGGGCCCTCTCTGGAAACACCATATATTTT. Residues: CASSWALSGNTIYF. The entire variable domain, with the rest obtained from reference TRBV5-4 and TRBJ1-3, is as follows: ETGVTQSPTHLIKTRGQQVTLRCSSQSGHNTVSWYQQALGQGPQFIFQYYREEENGRGNFPPRFSGLQFPNYSSELNVNALELDDSALYLCASSWALSGNTIYFGEGSWLTVV.

This clone was seen a handful of times. This chain uses TRBV2 with TRBJ2-7; D is perhaps TRBD1 (6 bases). The V end lost 7 bases, the J end lost 7 bases, and 17 bases lay between the germline ends. Germline values: CDR1 SNHLY, CDR2 FYNNEI. The CDR3 consists of 13 residues. CDR3 sequence (DNA): TGTGCCAGCACCGGGACACGCCGGGCAGAGCAGTACTTC. This codes for CASTGTRRAEQYF. Together with reference TRBV2 and TRBJ2-7, the CDR3 gives the full variable domain: EPEVTQTPSHQVTQMGQEVILRCVPISNHLYFYWYRQILGQKVEFLVSFYNNEISEKSEIFDDQFSVERPDGSNFTLKIRSTKLEDSAMYFCASTGTRRAEQYFGPGTRLTVT.

This clone was counted only a few times. The chain couples TRBV11-3 to TRBJ2-1; D is perhaps TRBD1 (6 bases). From germline, CDR1 is SGHNT and CDR2 YENEEA. The V gene lost 2 bases and the J gene lost 9 bases, with 17 bases spanning the gap. This CDR3 comprises 15 residues. This chain's CDR3 is CASSLWAGVRFEQFF. The CDR3 DNA is TGTGCCAGCAGCTTATGGGCAGGGGTACGGTTTGAGCAGTTCTTC. The full variable domain, completed using reference TRBV11-3 and TRBJ2-1, is EAGVVQSPRYKIIEKKQPVAFWCNPISGHNTLYWYLQNLGQGPELLIRYENEEAVDDSQLPKDRFSAERLKGVDSTLKIQPAELGDSAVYLCASSLWAGVRFEQFFGPGTRLTVL.

A single count supports this clone. The chain employs TRBV11-3 and TRBJ2-7, with TRBD2 identical over 8 bases. Germline lookup yields CDR1 SGHNT and CDR2 YENEEA. The CDR3 extends over 17 amino acids. Trimming took 4 bases from V and 2 from J; bases not matched to a gene: 13. CDR3 in DNA: TGTGCCAGCAGCTCCCCCCTGGGTAGCGGGGCTACCTACGAGCAGTACTTC. Translating it yields CASSSPLGSGATYEQYF.

The gene calls are TRBV7-9 and TRBJ2-5; D may correspond to TRBD1 or TRBD2 (5 bases each). Germline V gives CDR1 SEHNR, CDR2 FQNEAQ (reference sequence). The CDR3 runs 13 residues. V lost 1 base, J lost 2 bases, and 5 bases lay in between. CDR3 nucleotides: TGTGCCAGCAGCTTAGGGGGGCAAGAGACCCAGTACTTC. Protein product: CASSLGGQETQYF.

V is TRBV6-5 and J is TRBJ2-7; D is perhaps TRBD1 or TRBD2 (7 bases each). CDR3 length equals 15 residues. Germline CDR1 reads MNHEY; CDR2 reads SVGAGI. V gave up 6 bases and J gave up 3 bases, with 18 bases separating them. This CDR3 is CASRRGKQGSYEQYF. CDR3 coding DNA: TGTGCCAGCAGGCGGGGGAAACAGGGGAGCTACGAGCAGTACTTC.

The rearrangement links TRBV2 to TRBJ2-3, with 14 bases fitting TRBD2. Trimming at V came to 11 bases and at J to 6 bases, leaving 4 bases not matched to a gene. Germline V CDR1 and CDR2: SNHLY, FYNNEI. The CDR3 runs 13 residues. The CDR3 spells CAGGLAGEDTQYF. CDR3 in DNA: TGTGCCGGGGGACTAGCGGGAGAGGATACGCAGTATTTT.

The chain employs TRBV6-5 and TRBJ2-3; D ambiguous. CDR3 size: 15 residues. The V gene lost 5 bases and the J gene lost 4 bases, with 16 bases spanning the gap. Germline lookup yields CDR1 MNHEY and CDR2 SVGAGI. CDR3 bases: TGTGCCAGCAGTCTAAGGACCTCCCGGGCAGATACGCAGTATTTT. Its protein is CASSLRTSRADTQYF.

The genes are TRBV19 and TRBJ1-2; a weak D match, TRBD1 (5 bases). The CDR3 runs 14 residues. CDR1 and CDR2 (germline): LNHDA, SQIVND (reference sequence). V lost 3 bases, J lost 0 bases, and 8 bases lay in between. The CDR3: CASSIGGTNYGYTF. Here the CDR3 DNA reads TGTGCCAGTAGTATTGGGGGGACTAACTATGGCTACACCTTC.

This clone was seen a few times. The rearrangement links TRBV29-1 to TRBJ1-2; D call uncertain. Germline loops: CDR1 SQVTM, CDR2 ANQGSEA. CDR3 length equals 14 residues. Trimming took 4 bases from V and 8 from J, leaving 20 bases between them. As DNA, the CDR3 is TGCAGCGTTGGGCCCGACCCGAAAAAGGGCGGCTACACCTTC. Amino acids: CSVGPDPKKGGYTF.

This clone was seen a single time. The DNA for the CDR3 is TGTGCCAGCAGTGGACAGGGGGGATCTAATTCACCCCTCCACTTT. Residues: CASSGQGGSNSPLHF. This chain uses TRBV2 with TRBJ1-6; 9 nucleotides agree with TRBD1. Germline V gene data show CDR1 as SNHLY and CDR2 as FYNNEI. The CDR3 has 15 residues. V shed 4 bases, J shed 6 bases, and the junction held 4 bases outside the gene matches.

The genes are TRBV6-1 and TRBJ2-3; 7 positions match TRBD2. This CDR3 spans 18 amino acids. The V segment lost 4 bases and the J segment 4 bases; nucleotides outside the gene matches: 17. Germline V gene data show CDR1 as MNHNS and CDR2 as SASEGT. The CDR3 reads CASSAFRVAGFTPDTQYF. In DNA, the CDR3 is TGTGCCAGCAGTGCCTTTAGGGTAGCGGGTTTTACCCCAGATACGCAGTATTTT.

V is TRBV4-1 and J is TRBJ2-7; 8 bases fit TRBD1. V shed 5 bases and J 6 bases; nucleotides not matched to a gene: 3. The CDR3 runs 12 residues. CDR1 is MGHRA and CDR2 is YSYEKL in the germline V gene. The CDR3 spells CASSSTGAEQYF. In DNA, the CDR3 is TGCGCCAGCAGCTCGACAGGGGCCGAGCAGTACTTC.

In its sample, this clone ranks as medium-sized (0.01 to 0.1%). This chain connects TRBV30 to TRBJ1-5, with unresolved D. CDR3 length: 13 residues. Trimming took off 2 bases at V and 4 bases at J, with 9 bases between the two ends. Germline CDR1 is GTSNPN and CDR2 is SVGIG (reference sequence). The CDR3 DNA reads TGTGCCTGGAGTAAGAGGGATAATCAGCCCCAGCATTTT. Its translation: CAWSKRDNQPQHF.

The chain recombines TRBV6-1 with TRBJ2-7; no clear D. V was clipped by 4 bases and J by 12 bases, with 10 bases between them. The CDR3 loop spans 10 amino acids. Germline assignment: CDR1 MNHNS and CDR2 SASEGT. CDR3 sequence reads: CASSGIARYF. The DNA of the CDR3 is TGTGCCAGCAGTGGTATAGCTAGGTACTTC.